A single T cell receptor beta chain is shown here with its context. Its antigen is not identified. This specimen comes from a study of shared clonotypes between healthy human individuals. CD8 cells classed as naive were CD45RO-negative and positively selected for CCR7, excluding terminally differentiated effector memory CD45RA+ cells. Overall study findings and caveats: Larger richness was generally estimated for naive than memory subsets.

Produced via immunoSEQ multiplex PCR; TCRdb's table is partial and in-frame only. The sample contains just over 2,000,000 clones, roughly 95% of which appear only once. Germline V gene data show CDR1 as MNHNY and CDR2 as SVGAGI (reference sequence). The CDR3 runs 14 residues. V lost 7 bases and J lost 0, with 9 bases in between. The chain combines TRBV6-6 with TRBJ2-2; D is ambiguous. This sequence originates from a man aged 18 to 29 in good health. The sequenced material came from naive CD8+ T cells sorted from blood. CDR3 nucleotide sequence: TGTGCCAGCACCCGGGTATCGAACACCGGGGAGCTGTTTTTT. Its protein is CASTRVSNTGELFF.